This entry lists 5 T cell receptor beta chains sequenced from one sample in a study of blood T cell repertoires in COVID-19. Assay: immunoSEQ multiplex PCR; the TCRdb copy retains only in-frame clones and omits some. The sample carries approximately 110,000 clones, under 80% recorded once. The specimen sequenced was peripheral blood. The receptors were sampled from a woman in her 70s with acute or convalescent COVID-19.

CDR3 coding DNA: TGTGCCACCAGTGATTCCTCCGGGACAGGGGCCGACGAGCAGTACTTC. This sequence encodes CATSDSSGTGADEQYF. The chain is built from TRBV24-1 and TRBJ2-7; 10 nucleotides match TRBD1. This CDR3 spans 16 amino acids. With 2 bases clipped from V and 5 bases from J, the junction kept 8 bases outside the gene matches. Per germline, CDR1 KGHDR and CDR2 SFDVKD.

The rearrangement uses TRBV6-2 or TRBV6-3 and TRBJ1-5; TRBD1 aligns across 11 bases. The germline V gene encodes CDR1 MNHEY and CDR2 SVGEGT. There are 16 residues in the CDR3. The V segment lost 4 bases and the J segment 4 bases; nucleotides outside the gene matches: 6. The CDR3 DNA reads as TGTGCCAGCAGTTCCCGGGACAGGGGGGCGAATCAGCCCCAGCATTTT. Translated, it gives CASSSRDRGANQPQHF.

This chain uses TRBV10-1 with TRBJ1-6; D may be TRBD1 (6 bases). CDR3 length: 18 residues. From germline, CDR1 is WNHNN and CDR2 SYGVQD (reference sequence). Trimming removed 2 bases from V and 8 bases from J, with 22 bases in between. The CDR3 here is CASSERPEGGKKDSPLHF. CDR3 nucleotide sequence: TGCGCCAGCAGTGAGAGGCCCGAGGGGGGGAAGAAGGATTCACCCCTCCACTTT.

V and J are TRBV20-1 and TRBJ1-2; D not resolved. The CDR3 covers 10 residues. Germline CDR1 DFQATT, CDR2 SNEGSKA (reference sequence). V was pared by 5 bases and J by 8 bases, with 9 bases between. CDR3 nucleotides: TGCAGTGCTCGGGGAGGAGGCTACACCTTC. This translates into CSARGGGYTF.

This clone was counted once. The chain carries TRBV10-2 and TRBJ2-1; 9 bases align to TRBD2. CDR1 and CDR2 from the germline V gene are WSHSY and SAAADI. This CDR3 has 14 residues. With V trimmed by 4 bases and J by 4 bases, 2 bases remained unmatched. This chain's CDR3 is CASSATSGYNEQFF. The CDR3 nucleotides are TGCGCCAGCAGTGCGACTAGCGGATACAATGAGCAGTTCTTC.